This entry is about one T cell receptor beta chain. TCRdb fed the 5' RACE reads into MiXCR, producing one record per CDR3 protein. This sample has under 1 million distinct CDR3 sequences, with 10% to 15% found just once. The junction had 3 bases not matched to a gene; V was cut back by 8 bases and J by 7 bases. The germline V gene encodes CDR1 SEHNR and CDR2 FQNEAQ (reference sequence). The CDR3 length is 11 residues. The entry originates in a study of identical twins. This same sample was also part of a study on yellow fever vaccine responses in identical twins.

V is TRBV7-9 and J is TRBJ1-2; 8 bases agree with TRBD1. Sequenced input: PBMCs. The origin of this receptor is a young woman in good health. This chain's CDR3 is CASEQGGGYTF. DNA for the CDR3: TGTGCCAGCGAACAGGGGGGTGGCTACACCTTC.